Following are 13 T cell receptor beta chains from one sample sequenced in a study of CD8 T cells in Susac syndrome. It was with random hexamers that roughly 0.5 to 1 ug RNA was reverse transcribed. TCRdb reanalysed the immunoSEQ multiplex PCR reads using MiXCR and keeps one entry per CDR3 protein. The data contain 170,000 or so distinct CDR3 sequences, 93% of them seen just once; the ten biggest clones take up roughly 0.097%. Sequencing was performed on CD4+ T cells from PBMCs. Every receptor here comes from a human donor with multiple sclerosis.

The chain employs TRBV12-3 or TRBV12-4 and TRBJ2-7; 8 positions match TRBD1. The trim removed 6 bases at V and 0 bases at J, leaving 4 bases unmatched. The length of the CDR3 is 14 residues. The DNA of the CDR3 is TGTGCCAGCAGACAGGGGGGAGCCTCCTACGAGCAGTACTTC. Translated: CASRQGGASYEQYF.

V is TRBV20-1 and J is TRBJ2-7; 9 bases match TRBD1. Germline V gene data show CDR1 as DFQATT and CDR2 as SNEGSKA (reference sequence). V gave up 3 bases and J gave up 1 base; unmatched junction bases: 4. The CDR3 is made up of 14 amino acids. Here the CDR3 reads CSARRGTGSYEQYF. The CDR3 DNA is TGCAGTGCTAGGAGGGGGACAGGGTCCTACGAGCAGTACTTC.

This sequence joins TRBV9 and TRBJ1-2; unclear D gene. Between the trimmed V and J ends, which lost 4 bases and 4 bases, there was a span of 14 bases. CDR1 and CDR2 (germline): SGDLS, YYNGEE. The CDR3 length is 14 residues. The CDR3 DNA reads TGTGCCAGCAGCTTTGGTGGGGTCCTCTATGGCTACACCTTC. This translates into CASSFGGVLYGYTF.

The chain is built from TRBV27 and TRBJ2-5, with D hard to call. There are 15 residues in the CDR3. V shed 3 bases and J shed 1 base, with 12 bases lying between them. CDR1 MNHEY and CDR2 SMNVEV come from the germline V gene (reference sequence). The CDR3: CASSFGMSVQETQYF. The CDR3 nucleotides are TGTGCCAGCAGTTTTGGGATGTCAGTCCAAGAGACCCAGTACTTC.

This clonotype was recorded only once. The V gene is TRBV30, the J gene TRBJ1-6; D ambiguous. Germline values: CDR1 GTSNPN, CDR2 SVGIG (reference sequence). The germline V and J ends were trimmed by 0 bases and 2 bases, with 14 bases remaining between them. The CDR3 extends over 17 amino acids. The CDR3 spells CAWSVLRGFTYNSPLHF. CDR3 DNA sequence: TGTGCCTGGAGTGTACTTCGAGGGTTCACCTATAATTCACCCCTCCACTTT.

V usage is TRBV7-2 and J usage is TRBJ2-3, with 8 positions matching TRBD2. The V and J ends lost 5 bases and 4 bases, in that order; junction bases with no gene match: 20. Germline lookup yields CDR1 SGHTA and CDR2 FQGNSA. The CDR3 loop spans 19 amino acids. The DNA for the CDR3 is TGTGCCAGCAGCAACCGGACTAGCCGAAGGATTCTAGGGCCAGATACGCAGTATTTT. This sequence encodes CASSNRTSRRILGPDTQYF.

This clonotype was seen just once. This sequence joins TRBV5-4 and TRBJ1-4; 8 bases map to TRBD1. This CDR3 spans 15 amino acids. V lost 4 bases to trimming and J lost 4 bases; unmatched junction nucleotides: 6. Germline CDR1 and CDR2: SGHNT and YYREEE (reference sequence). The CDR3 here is CASSDGQGFNEKLFF. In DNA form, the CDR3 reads TGTGCCAGCAGCGATGGACAGGGTTTTAATGAAAAACTGTTTTTT.

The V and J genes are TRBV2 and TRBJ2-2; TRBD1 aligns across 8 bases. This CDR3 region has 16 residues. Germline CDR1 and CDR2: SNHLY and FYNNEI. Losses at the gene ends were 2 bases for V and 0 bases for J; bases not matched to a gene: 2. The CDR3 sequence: CASSEQGAANTGELFF. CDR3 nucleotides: TGTGCCAGCAGTGAACAGGGGGCGGCGAACACCGGGGAGCTGTTTTTT.

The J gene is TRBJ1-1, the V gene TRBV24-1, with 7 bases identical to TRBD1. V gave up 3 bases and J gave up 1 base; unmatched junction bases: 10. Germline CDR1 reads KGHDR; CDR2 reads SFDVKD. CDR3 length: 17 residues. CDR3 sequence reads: CATSDARGGSRNTEAFF. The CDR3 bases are TGTGCCACCAGTGATGCCAGGGGGGGATCTCGGAACACTGAAGCTTTCTTT.

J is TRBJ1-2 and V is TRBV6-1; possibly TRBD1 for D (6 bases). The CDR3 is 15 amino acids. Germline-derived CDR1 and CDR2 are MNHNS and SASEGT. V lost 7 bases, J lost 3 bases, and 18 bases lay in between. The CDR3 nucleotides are TGTGCCAGCAACCAAATCCTCAGGGGTGACTATGGCTACACCTTC. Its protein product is CASNQILRGDYGYTF.

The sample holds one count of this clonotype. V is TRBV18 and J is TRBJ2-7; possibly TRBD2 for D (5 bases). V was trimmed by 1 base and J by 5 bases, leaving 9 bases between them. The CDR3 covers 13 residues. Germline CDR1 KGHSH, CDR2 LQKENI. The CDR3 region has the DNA TGTGCCAGCTCACCACGGGAGAAGAACGAGCAGTACTTC. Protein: CASSPREKNEQYF.

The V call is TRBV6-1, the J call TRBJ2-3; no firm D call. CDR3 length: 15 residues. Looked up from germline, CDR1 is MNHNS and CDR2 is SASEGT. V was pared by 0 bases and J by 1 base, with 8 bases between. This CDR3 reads CASSEAGRRTDTQYF. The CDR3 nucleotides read TGTGCCAGCAGTGAAGCCGGGCGACGCACAGATACGCAGTATTTT.

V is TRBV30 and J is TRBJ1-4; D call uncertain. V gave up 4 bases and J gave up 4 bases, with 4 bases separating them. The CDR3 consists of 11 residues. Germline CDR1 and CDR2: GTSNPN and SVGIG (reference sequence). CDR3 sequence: CAWNSNEKLFF. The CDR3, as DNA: TGTGCCTGGAACAGTAATGAAAAACTGTTTTTT.